This T cell receptor beta chain was recovered during a study of T cells after yellow fever vaccination. Study summary: Low-cell-number fractions underwent preparation using SMART-Seq v4 Ultra Low Input. Study outcomes and limitations: Shared CD4/CD8 clonotypes were a small share, likely from convergent recombination. Abundant bulk-population clonotypes could contaminate the FACS-sorted repertoires.

Synthesis of TCR cDNA relied on 5'RACE template switching, which attached a universal primer site and UMIs. In TCRdb, the 5' RACE reads were re-called with MiXCR into one record per CDR3 protein. Of 150,000 to 200,000 distinct CDR3 sequences listed, approximately 6.2% were seen once; the top ten hold less than 3.5%. The sample holds many counts of this clonotype. Its cognate antigen is unknown. Germline V gene lookup returns CDR1 SGHTA and CDR2 FQGTGA. The CDR3 length is 15 residues. The V and J ends lost 5 bases and 1 base, in that order; junction bases with no gene match: 3. This chain uses TRBV7-3 with TRBJ2-2, with 8 bases aligning to TRBD1. The sequence was collected from a man in his late teens or twenties who received the YFV17D yellow fever vaccine. Here the sequenced sample was CD4+ T cells sorted from PBMCs, taken on the day of the first yellow fever vaccination. CDR3 protein: CASSPGTGNTGELFF. The DNA for the CDR3 is TGTGCCAGCAGCCCCGGGACAGGGAACACCGGGGAGCTGTTTTTT. Supplemented by reference TRBV7-3 and TRBJ2-2, the full variable domain reads GAGVSQTPSNKVTEKGKYVELRCDPISGHTALYWYRQSLGQGPEFLIYFQGTGAADDSGLPNDRFFAVRPEGSVSTLKIQRTERGDSAVYLCASSPGTGNTGELFFGEGSRLTVL.